This T cell receptor (beta chain) was observed in a study of long-term antiretroviral therapy in people with HIV. To note about this clone: Its antigen is not known.

Researchers report immunoSEQ v3.0 was run at survey level. Researchers set sequencing to target roughly 35,000-55,000 T-cell genomes per sample. Profiled with immunoSEQ multiplex PCR; TCRdb holds only in-frame clones, not every one. This sample has approximately 19,000 clones, with 75% to 85% found just once. The CDR3 is 15 residues long. J was trimmed by 7 bases and V by 5 bases; bases with no gene match: 9. Germline CDR1 and CDR2: SGHTA and FQGNSA. Study-wide results and caveats: Controls showed broader CDR3 length ranges than did the HIV repertoires. Blood dating 2004 to 2017 may reflect older ART regimens. The data indicate that diversity increased after ART but remained below transplant donor controls.

The receptor was isolated from a man between 18 and 29 years old with HIV. This sample comprised unsorted PBMCs, obtained at the start of antiretroviral therapy, before treatment. The gene calls are TRBV7-2 and TRBJ2-2, with 8 bases matching TRBD2. As DNA, the CDR3 is TGTGCCAGCAGCCTCCGGGAGGGCCATAGCGGGGAGCTGTTTTTT. This encodes CASSLREGHSGELFF.